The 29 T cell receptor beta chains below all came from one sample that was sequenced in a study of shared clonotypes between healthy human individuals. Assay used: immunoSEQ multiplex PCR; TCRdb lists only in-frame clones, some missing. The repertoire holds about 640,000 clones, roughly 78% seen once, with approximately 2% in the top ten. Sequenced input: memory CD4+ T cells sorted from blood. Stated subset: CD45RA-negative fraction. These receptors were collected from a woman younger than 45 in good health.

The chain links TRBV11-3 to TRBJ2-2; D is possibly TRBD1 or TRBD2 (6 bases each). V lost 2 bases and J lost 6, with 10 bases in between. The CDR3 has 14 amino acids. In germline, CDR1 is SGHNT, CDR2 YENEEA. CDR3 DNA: TGTGCCAGCAGCTTACGGAGGGGGGCCGGGGAGCTGTTTTTT. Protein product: CASSLRRGAGELFF.

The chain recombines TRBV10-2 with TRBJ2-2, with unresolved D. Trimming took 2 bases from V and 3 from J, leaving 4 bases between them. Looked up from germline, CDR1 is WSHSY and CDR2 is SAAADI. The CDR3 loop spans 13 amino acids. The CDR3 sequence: CASSESYTGELFF. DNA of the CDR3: TGCGCCAGCAGTGAGAGTTACACCGGGGAGCTGTTTTTT.

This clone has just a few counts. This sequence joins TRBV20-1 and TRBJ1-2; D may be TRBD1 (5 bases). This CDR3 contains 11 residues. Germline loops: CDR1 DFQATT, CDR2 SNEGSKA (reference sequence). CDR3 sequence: CGGTVGYGYTF. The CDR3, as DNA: TGCGGGGGGACTGTCGGCTATGGCTACACCTTC.

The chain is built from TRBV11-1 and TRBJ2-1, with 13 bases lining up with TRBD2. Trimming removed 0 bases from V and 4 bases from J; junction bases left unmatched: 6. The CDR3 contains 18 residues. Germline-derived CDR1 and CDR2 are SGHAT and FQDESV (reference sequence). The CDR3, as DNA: TGTGCCAGCAGCTTAGCGGAGGGACTAGCGGGACCTTACAATGAGCAGTTCTTC. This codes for CASSLAEGLAGPYNEQFF.

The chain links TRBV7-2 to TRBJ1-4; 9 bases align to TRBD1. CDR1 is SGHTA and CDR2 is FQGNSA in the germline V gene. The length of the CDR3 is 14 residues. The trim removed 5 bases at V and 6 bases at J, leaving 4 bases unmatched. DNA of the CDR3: TGTGCCAGCAGCAGACAGGGGGGGTATGAAAAACTGTTTTTT. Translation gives CASSRQGGYEKLFF.

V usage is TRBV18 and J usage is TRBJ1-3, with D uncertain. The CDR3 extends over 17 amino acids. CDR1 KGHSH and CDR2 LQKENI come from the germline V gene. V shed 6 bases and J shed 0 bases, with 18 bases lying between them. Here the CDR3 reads CASSPDLDRISGNTIYF. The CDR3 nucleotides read TGTGCCAGCTCGCCAGACTTAGACCGGATCTCTGGAAACACCATATATTTT.

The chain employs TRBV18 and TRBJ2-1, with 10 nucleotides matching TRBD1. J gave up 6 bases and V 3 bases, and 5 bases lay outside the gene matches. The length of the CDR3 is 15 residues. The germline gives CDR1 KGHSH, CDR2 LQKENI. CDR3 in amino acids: CASSPGTGVVNEQFF. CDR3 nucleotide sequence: TGTGCCAGCTCACCCGGGACAGGGGTAGTCAATGAGCAGTTCTTC. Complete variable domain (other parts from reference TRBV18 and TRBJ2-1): NAGVMQNPRHLVRRRGQEARLRCSPMKGHSHVYWYRQLPEEGLKFMVYLQKENIIDESGMPKERFSAEFPKEGPSILRIQQVVRGDSAAYFCASSPGTGVVNEQFFGPGTRLTVL.

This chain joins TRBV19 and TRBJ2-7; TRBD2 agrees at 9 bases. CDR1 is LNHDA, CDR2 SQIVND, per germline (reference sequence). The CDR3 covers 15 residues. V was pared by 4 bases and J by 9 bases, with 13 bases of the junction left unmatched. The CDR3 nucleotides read TGTGCCAGTAGTAGTGTAGCTAGCGGGACCTCAAGGCAGTACTTC. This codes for CASSSVASGTSRQYF.

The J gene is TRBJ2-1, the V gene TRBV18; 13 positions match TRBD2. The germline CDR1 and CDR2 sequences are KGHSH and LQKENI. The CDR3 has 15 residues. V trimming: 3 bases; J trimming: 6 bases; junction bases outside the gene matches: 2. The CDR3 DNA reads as TGTGCCAGCTCACCTGGACTAGCGGGAGTCAATGAGCAGTTCTTC. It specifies CASSPGLAGVNEQFF.

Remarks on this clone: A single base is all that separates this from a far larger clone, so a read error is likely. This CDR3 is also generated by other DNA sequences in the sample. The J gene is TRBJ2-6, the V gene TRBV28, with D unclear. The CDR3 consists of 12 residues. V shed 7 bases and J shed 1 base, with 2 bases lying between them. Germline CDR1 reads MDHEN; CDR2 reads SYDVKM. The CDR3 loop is CASNSGANVLTF. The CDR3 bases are TGTGCCAGCAATTCTGGGGCCAACGTCCTGACTTTC.

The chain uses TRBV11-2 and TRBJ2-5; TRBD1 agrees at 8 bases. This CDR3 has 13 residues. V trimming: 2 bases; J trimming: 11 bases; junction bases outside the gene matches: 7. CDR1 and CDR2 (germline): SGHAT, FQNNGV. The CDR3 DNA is TGTGCCAGCAGCTTACCACAGGGGGGAGAGCAGTACTTC. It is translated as CASSLPQGGEQYF. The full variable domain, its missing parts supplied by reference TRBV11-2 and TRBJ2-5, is EAGVAQSPRYKIIEKRQSVAFWCNPISGHATLYWYQQILGQGPKLLIQFQNNGVVDDSQLPKDRFSAERLKGVDSTLKIQPAKLEDSAVYLCASSLPQGGEQYFGPGTRLLVL.

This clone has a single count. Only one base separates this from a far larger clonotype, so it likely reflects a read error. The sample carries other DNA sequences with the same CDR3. The CDR3 loop is CASSLGNNYEQYF. The CDR3 nucleotides read TGTGCCAGCAGCTTAGGGAATAACTACGAGCAGTACTTC. The rearrangement joins TRBV11-2 to TRBJ2-7; D is unresolved. Germline CDR1 is SGHAT and CDR2 is FQNNGV. This CDR3 is 13 amino acids long. Trimming pared 1 base from V and 3 bases from J, leaving 7 bases between.

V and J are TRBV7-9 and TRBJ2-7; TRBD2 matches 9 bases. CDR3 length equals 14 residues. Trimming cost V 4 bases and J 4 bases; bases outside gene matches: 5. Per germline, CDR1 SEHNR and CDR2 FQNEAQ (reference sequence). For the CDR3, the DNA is TGTGCCAGCAGCTGGGGCGGGAGGGGATACGAGCAGTACTTC. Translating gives CASSWGGRGYEQYF.

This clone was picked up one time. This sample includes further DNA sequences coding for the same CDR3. In DNA, the CDR3 is TGTGCCAGCTCACCACCGACCACCGGGGAGCTGTTTTTT. This codes for CASSPPTTGELFF. The chain couples TRBV18 to TRBJ2-2; no reliable D call. V was clipped by 0 bases and J by 4 bases, with 3 bases between them. The CDR3 spans 13 residues. Looked up from germline, CDR1 is KGHSH and CDR2 is LQKENI.

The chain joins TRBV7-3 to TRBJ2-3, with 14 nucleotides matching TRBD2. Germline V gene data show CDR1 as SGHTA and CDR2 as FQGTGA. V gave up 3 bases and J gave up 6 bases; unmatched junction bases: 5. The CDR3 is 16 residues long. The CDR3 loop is CASSLGTSGSWDTQYF. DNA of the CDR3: TGTGCCAGCAGCTTGGGGACTAGCGGGAGTTGGGATACGCAGTATTTT.

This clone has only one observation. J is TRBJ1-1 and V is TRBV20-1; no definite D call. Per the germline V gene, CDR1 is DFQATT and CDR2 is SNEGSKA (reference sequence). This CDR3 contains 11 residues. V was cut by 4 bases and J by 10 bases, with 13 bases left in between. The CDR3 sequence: CSAMYTDGAFF. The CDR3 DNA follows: TGCAGTGCTATGTATACTGACGGAGCTTTCTTT.

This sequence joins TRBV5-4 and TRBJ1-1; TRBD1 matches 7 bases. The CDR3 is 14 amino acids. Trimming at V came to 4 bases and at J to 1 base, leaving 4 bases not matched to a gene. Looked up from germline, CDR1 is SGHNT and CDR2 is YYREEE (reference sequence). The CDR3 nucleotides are TGTGCCAGCAGCGTGGGACAGCAGAACACTGAAGCTTTCTTT. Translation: CASSVGQQNTEAFF.

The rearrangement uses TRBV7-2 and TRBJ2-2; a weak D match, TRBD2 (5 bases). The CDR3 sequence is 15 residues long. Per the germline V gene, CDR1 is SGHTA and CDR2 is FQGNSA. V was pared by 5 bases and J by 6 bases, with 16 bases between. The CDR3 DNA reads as TGTGCCAGCAGCCGGCGGGTAGCCAATCCCGGGGAGCTGTTTTTT. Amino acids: CASSRRVANPGELFF.

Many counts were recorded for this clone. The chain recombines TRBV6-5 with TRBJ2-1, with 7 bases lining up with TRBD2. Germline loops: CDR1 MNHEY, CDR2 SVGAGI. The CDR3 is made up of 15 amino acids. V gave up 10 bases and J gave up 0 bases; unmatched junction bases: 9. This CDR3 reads CATTRREGSYNEQFF. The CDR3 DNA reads TGTGCCACCACTCGGAGGGAGGGCTCCTACAATGAGCAGTTCTTC.

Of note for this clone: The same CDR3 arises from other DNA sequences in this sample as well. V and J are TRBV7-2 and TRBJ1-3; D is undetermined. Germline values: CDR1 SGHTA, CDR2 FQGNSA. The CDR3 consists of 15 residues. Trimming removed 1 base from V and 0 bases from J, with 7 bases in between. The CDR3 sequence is CASSLEGSSGNTIYF. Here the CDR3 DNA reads TGTGCCAGCAGCTTAGAGGGTAGCTCTGGAAACACCATATATTTT.

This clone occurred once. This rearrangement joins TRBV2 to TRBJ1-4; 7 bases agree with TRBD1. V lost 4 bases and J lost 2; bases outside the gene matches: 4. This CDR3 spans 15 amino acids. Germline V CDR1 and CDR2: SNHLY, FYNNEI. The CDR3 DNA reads TGTGCCAGCAGTGGACAGGGCGGGACTAATGAAAAACTGTTTTTT. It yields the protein CASSGQGGTNEKLFF.

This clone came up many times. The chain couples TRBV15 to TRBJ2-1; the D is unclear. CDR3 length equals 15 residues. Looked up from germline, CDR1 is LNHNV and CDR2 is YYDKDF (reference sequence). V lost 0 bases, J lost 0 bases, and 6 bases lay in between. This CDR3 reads CATSRDRISYNEQFF. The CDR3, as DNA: TGTGCCACCAGCAGAGATCGAATCTCCTACAATGAGCAGTTCTTC. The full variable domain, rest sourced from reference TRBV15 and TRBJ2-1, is DAMVIQNPRYQVTQFGKPVTLSCSQTLNHNVMYWYQQKSSQAPKLLFHYYDKDFNNEADTPDNFQSRRPNTSFCFLDIRSPGLGDTAMYLCATSRDRISYNEQFFGPGTRLTVL.

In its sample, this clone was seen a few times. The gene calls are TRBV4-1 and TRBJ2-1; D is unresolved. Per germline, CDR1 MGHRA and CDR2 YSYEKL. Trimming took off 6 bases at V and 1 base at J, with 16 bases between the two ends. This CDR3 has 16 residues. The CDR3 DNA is TGCGCCAGCAGTCCATTAGGCGCCAGGTCCTACAATGAGCAGTTCTTC. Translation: CASSPLGARSYNEQFF.

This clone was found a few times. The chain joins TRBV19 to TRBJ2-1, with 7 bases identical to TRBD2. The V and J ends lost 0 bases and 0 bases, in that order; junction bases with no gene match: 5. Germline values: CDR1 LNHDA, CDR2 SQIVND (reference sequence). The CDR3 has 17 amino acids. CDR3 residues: CASSIDRGVSSYNEQFF. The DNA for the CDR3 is TGTGCCAGTAGTATAGATCGGGGGGTGAGCTCCTACAATGAGCAGTTCTTC.

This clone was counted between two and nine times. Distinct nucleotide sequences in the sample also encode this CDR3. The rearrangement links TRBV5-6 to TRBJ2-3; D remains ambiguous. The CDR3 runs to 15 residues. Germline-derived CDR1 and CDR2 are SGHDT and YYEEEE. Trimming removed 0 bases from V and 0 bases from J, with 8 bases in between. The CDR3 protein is CASSLGPASTDTQYF. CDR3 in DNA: TGTGCCAGCAGCTTGGGGCCAGCGAGCACAGATACGCAGTATTTT. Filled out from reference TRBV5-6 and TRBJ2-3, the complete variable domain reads DAGVTQSPTHLIKTRGQQVTLRCSPKSGHDTVSWYQQALGQGPQFIFQYYEEEERQRGNFPDRFSGHQFPNYSSELNVNALLLGDSALYLCASSLGPASTDTQYFGPGTRLTVL.

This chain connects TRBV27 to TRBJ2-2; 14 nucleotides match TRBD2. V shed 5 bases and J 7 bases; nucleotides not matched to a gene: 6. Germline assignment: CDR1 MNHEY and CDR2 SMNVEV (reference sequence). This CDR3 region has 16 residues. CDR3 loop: CASSKGLAGVGGELFF. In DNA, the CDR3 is TGTGCCAGCAGTAAGGGACTAGCGGGAGTGGGCGGGGAGCTGTTTTTT.

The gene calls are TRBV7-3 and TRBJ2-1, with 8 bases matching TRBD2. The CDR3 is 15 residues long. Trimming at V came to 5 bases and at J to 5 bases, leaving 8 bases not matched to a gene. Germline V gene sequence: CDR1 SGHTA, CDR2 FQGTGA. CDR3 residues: CASSPTSGSNNEQFF. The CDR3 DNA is TGTGCCAGCAGCCCAACTAGCGGATCTAACAATGAGCAGTTCTTC.

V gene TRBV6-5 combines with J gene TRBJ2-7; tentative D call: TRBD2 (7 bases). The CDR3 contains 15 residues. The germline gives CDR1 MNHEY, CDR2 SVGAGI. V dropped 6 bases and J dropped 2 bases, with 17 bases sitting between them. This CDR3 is CASSPTGRGAYEQYF. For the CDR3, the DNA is TGTGCCAGCAGCCCCACAGGGAGGGGAGCCTACGAGCAGTACTTC.

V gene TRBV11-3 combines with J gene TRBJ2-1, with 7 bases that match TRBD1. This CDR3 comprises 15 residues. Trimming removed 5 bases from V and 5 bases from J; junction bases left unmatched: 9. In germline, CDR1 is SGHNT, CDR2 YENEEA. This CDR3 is CASSLTGVSHNEQFF. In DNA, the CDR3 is TGTGCCAGCAGCCTTACAGGGGTTTCTCACAATGAGCAGTTCTTC.